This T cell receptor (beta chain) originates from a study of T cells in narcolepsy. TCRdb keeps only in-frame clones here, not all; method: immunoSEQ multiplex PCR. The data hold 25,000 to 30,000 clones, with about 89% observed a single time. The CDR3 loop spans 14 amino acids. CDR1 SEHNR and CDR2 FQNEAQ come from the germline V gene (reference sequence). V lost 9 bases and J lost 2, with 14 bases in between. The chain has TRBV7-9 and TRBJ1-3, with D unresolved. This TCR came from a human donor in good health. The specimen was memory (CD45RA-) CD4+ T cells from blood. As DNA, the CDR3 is TGTGCCAGTCAGAGGGCCTCAGCTGGAAACACCATATATTTT. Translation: CASQRASAGNTIYF.